This T cell receptor (beta chain) was recovered during a study of blood T cell repertoires in COVID-19 (dated by TCRdb to about 2020). In the study overall: Collaborator samples came from the United States, Italy and Spain and covered acute and convalescent phases of COVID-19. Where HLA class I and class II types were available, the types were taken from metadata supplied by the sample provider, not from assay-based typing. Nearly every sample came with metadata listing a de-identified subject ID, COVID-19 status, age in years and sex. Subjects who had been exposed to COVID-19, were actively infected with it, or had recovered from it provided the deeply sampled blood TCRbeta repertoires that made up the dataset. The repertoires were released in a freely available public database meant as a resource for research on the immune response to SARS-CoV-2. The prospective study material was composed of cDNA or gDNA derived from T cells, B-cell-depleted T cells, or PBMCs. The samples were drawn from the first 160 participants of the ongoing ImmuneRACE study and from some 1,300 subjects provided by 6 global collaborators. Broader findings and caveats from the paper: The amount of clinical and demographic metadata varied by source and participant and was provided uncurated.

The collaborating institutions used their own protocols to collect whole blood in K2EDTA tubes. For TCRbeta analysis, collaborators shipped samples in one of three forms: frozen whole blood, isolated PBMCs, or DNA extracted from either of those sample types. Details on this clone: Its antigen target is currently unknown. One base away there is no much larger clone; base qualities are not given.

Including the terminal cysteine and phenylalanine, the CDR3 comprises 13 residues. The DNA shown is the 39-base CDR3, in frame from base 1. The trim is 1 base for V and 4 bases for J, with a gap of 7 bases between the germline ends. For CDR1 and CDR2, the germline V gene (reference sequence) lists SEHNR and FQNEAQ. TCRbeta CDR3 regions were amplified from genomic DNA using the immunoSEQ Assay, a bias-controlled multiplex PCR. In the original analysis: Within the assay, amplification of reference gene primers was used to estimate how many nucleated cells each sample contained. Sequence reads were collapsed and filtered to measure the absolute abundance of every unique TCRbeta CDR3 rearrangement. For each sample, productive Simpson clonality was calculated by taking the square root of Simpson's diversity index across productive rearrangements. Here the immuneACCESS table is served through TCRdb, limited to in-frame sequences with V and J called. Missing clones are a known gap in these copies; in checked studies unresolved V genes cover under half, and the rest lacks a known reason. The V and J calls and the clone size are those of that table, but D and trimming were determined from the DNA. The sample data list tens of thousands of clones, and 65% to 90% of these were observed just once. The top ten hold about 25% of the sample.

This chain joins TRBV7-9 to TRBJ2-5, with no confidently assigned D gene. Input material: peripheral blood. This TCR came from a man between 60 and 75 years old with acute or convalescent COVID-19. The DNA is as follows: TGTGCCAGCAGCTTAGGCGCTGGAGAGACCCAGTACTTC. Protein translation: CASSLGAGETQYF.